The 13 T cell receptor beta chains presented below share a single source sample, sequenced in a study of blood T cell repertoires in COVID-19. Sequencing was performed with immunoSEQ multiplex PCR; in TCRdb, only in-frame clones are kept and a portion is missing. The data show over 250,000 clones, 75% to 90% seen once. The sample taken for sequencing was peripheral blood. All receptors come from a man aged 45-60 years with acute or convalescent COVID-19.

A few counts support this clone. The chain recombines TRBV6-6 with TRBJ1-2; D is unresolved. Trimming removed 6 bases from V and 8 bases from J, with 13 bases in between. This CDR3 is built from 12 residues. Germline V gene sequence: CDR1 MNHNY, CDR2 SVGAGI (reference sequence). The CDR3: CASRKESGGYTF. The CDR3 bases are TGTGCCAGCAGAAAGGAATCGGGGGGCTACACCTTC.

The chain combines TRBV6-5 with TRBJ2-3; D is perhaps TRBD2 (7 bases). The V gene's germline CDR1 is MNHEY and CDR2 SVGAGI. The germline V and J ends were trimmed by 7 bases and 1 base, with 15 bases remaining between them. This CDR3 has 15 residues. In DNA form, the CDR3 reads TGTGCCAGCATGGGGGGGGCAGTAGGCACAGATACGCAGTATTTT. It codes for CASMGGAVGTDTQYF.

The chain employs TRBV3-1 (or the pseudogene TRBV3-2) and TRBJ1-3; D is perhaps TRBD1 (6 bases). V lost 3 bases and J lost 4, with 10 bases in between. Per the germline V gene, CDR1 is LGHDT and CDR2 is YNNKEL (reference sequence). The CDR3 totals 14 residues. This CDR3 is CASSHGTSGNTIYF. In nucleotides, the CDR3 is TGTGCCAGCAGCCACGGGACATCAGGAAACACCATATATTTT.

The V call is TRBV7-8, the J call TRBJ2-5; the match to TRBD2 covers 9 bases. Germline V lookup: CDR1 SGHVS, CDR2 FQNEAQ. V lost 5 bases, J lost 4 bases, and 2 bases stayed unmatched. The CDR3 contains 13 residues. In DNA form, the CDR3 reads TGTGCCAGCAGCCGCGGGGGGGGAGAGACCCAGTACTTC. This gives the protein CASSRGGGETQYF.

The chain recombines TRBV3-1 (or the pseudogene TRBV3-2) with TRBJ2-7; 10 bases are a match to TRBD1. Germline V lookup: CDR1 LGHDT, CDR2 YNNKEL (reference sequence). The V and J ends lost 2 bases and 3 bases, in that order; junction bases with no gene match: 4. The CDR3 is made up of 15 amino acids. CDR3 sequence reads: CASSQFRDRGYEQYF. CDR3 coding DNA: TGTGCCAGCAGCCAATTCCGGGACAGGGGCTACGAGCAGTACTTC.

The chain carries TRBV5-5 and TRBJ1-2; 8 nucleotides align to TRBD1. This CDR3 has 13 amino acids. The ends lost 3 bases at V and 6 bases at J; junction bases unmatched: 4. CDR1 is SGHKS, CDR2 YYEKEE, per germline (reference sequence). This CDR3 reads CASSSDRVDGYTF. The CDR3 DNA reads TGTGCCAGCAGCTCGGACAGGGTTGATGGCTACACCTTC.

The V gene is TRBV12-3 or TRBV12-4, the J gene TRBJ1-1, with D unclear. The CDR3 totals 12 residues. Deletions cut 4 bases from V and 2 bases from J, with 5 bases between. The CDR3 reads CASSWTNTEAFF. Written as DNA, the CDR3 is TGTGCCAGCAGTTGGACTAACACTGAAGCTTTCTTT.

This chain links TRBV2 with TRBJ1-2; 8 nucleotides match TRBD1. The CDR3 has 14 residues. Germline trimming cut 5 bases from V and 5 bases from J; bases unmatched to any gene: 7. The germline V gene encodes CDR1 SNHLY and CDR2 FYNNEI. The CDR3 loop reads CASSLQGAGYGYTF. The DNA for the CDR3 is TGTGCCAGCAGTTTGCAGGGGGCAGGGTATGGCTACACCTTC.

This clone has just one count. The genes are TRBV30 and TRBJ1-5, with D possibly matching TRBD1 (5 bases). CDR1 GTSNPN and CDR2 SVGIG come from the germline V gene (reference sequence). Trimming removed 0 bases from V and 2 bases from J, with 8 bases in between. The CDR3 has 14 amino acids. The CDR3 nucleotides read TGTGCCTGGAGTGTCCCCAGGGGCAATCAGCCCCAGCATTTT. Translation gives CAWSVPRGNQPQHF.

The CDR3 DNA reads as TGTGCCAGCAGTCTCCGGGGGGCTTCTGGCTACACCTTC. Translating gives CASSLRGASGYTF. The V and J genes are TRBV12-3 or TRBV12-4 and TRBJ1-2; TRBD1 is a possible D gene (6 bases). V shed 5 bases and J shed 7 bases, with 14 bases lying between them. The CDR3 runs to 13 residues.

The chain has TRBV29-1 and TRBJ2-7; 9 bases match TRBD1. The CDR3 is 13 residues long. Unmatched junction bases numbered 2, after V lost 4 bases and J lost 1 base. Germline V gives CDR1 SQVTM, CDR2 ANQGSEA. The CDR3 DNA is TGCAGCGTTGGGGACAGGGCGTCCTACGAGCAGTACTTC. Translating gives CSVGDRASYEQYF.

CDR3 sequence: CASSTGGATEKLFF. The CDR3 DNA follows: TGCGCCAGTTCTACAGGGGGGGCCACCGAAAAACTGTTTTTT. The chain links TRBV10-2 to TRBJ1-4; TRBD1 matches 8 bases. This CDR3 contains 14 residues. Trimming removed 9 bases from V and 8 bases from J; junction bases left unmatched: 11. CDR1 and CDR2 from the germline V gene are WSHSY and SAAADI.

V gene TRBV4-2 combines with J gene TRBJ2-1; D is unresolved. V dropped 1 base and J dropped 1 base, with 17 bases sitting between them. Germline V gene sequence: CDR1 LGHNA, CDR2 YNFKEQ. CDR3 length equals 18 residues. The CDR3 loop reads CASSQVMSAVASYNEQFF. CDR3 nucleotides: TGTGCCAGCAGCCAAGTTATGTCCGCCGTGGCTTCCTACAATGAGCAGTTCTTC.